This record looks at one T cell receptor beta chain sequence and its context. The CDR3 is 17 residues long. CDR1 is MNHEY and CDR2 is SMNVEV in the germline V gene (reference sequence). V lost 5 bases, J lost 5 bases, and 13 bases stayed unmatched. In the original workflow: Using reference gene primer amplification, nucleated cell counts were estimated. Profiled with immunoSEQ multiplex PCR; TCRdb holds only in-frame clones, not every one. V and J calls and clone size are those listed in that table; D and trimming were worked out from the DNA. The sample includes 70,000 to 90,000 clones, 82% seen only once; the top ten take approximately 1.2%. The data are from a study of blood T cell repertoires in COVID-19. Study-level information: Samples of COVID-19 (acute and convalescent) were obtained from the United States, Italy and Spain. The analysed material was cDNA or gDNA that came from T cells, B-cell-depleted T cells, or PBMCs.

Sample: peripheral blood. The receptor's source is a woman older than 75 with acute or convalescent COVID-19. This chain uses TRBV27 with TRBJ2-5; 11 bases fit TRBD2. In DNA form, the CDR3 reads TGTGCCAGCAGTCCCCGCGGGATTAGCGGGAGGGGGGAGACCCAGTACTTC. Protein: CASSPRGISGRGETQYF.